This section outlines one TCR beta chain sequence together with its context. The study assigned cohorts using participant-reported clinical history. Profiling relied on immunoSEQ multiplex PCR, and the TCRdb table lists in-frame clones only, not all of them. The sample has approximately 320,000 clones, roughly 90% seen once; the top ten hold around 2.5%. This CDR3 is built from 15 residues. V was pared by 0 bases and J by 6 bases, with 14 bases between. From germline, CDR1 is MNHEY and CDR2 SMNVEV (reference sequence). This record comes from a study of blood T cell repertoires in COVID-19. Overall study context: The samples span acute and convalescent COVID-19 from the United States, Italy and Spain.

V and J are TRBV27 and TRBJ1-1; the D gene is possibly TRBD1 (6 bases). Sequenced input: PBMCs or T cells enriched from blood (not recorded which). This clonotype originated in a man aged 60-69 years who had recovered from COVID-19. The CDR3 is CASSLSPAGAAEAFF. The CDR3 DNA reads TGTGCCAGCAGTTTATCCCCGGCAGGGGCGGCTGAAGCTTTCTTT.